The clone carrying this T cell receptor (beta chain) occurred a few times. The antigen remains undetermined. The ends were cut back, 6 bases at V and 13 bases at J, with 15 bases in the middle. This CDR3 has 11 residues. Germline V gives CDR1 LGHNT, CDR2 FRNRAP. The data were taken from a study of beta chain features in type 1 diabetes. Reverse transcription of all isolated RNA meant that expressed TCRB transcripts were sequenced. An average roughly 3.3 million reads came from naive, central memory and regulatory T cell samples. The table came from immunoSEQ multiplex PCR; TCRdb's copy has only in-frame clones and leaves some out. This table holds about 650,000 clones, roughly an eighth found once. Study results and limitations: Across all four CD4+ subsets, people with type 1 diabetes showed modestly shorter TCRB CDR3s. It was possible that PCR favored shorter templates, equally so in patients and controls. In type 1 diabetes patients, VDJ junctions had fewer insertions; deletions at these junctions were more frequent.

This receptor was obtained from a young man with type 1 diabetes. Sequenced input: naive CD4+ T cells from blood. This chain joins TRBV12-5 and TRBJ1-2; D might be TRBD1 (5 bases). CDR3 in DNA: TGTGCTAGTGGCAGTGGACAAGGCGTCACCTTC. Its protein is CASGSGQGVTF.